The T cell receptor (beta chain) under discussion was sequenced for a study of T cells in Graves' hyperthyroidism and ophthalmopathy. The CDR3 consists of 14 residues. The V end was cut by 4 bases, the J end by 4 bases, with 11 bases between. Germline CDR1 and CDR2: SGHDN and FVKESK. The study left out patients who had uncontrolled infection, other autoimmune disease, pregnancy or lactation. Amplification of TCR beta CDR3 regions used RNA as the template. The TCR CDR3 was amplified in a first-round RT-PCR using the HTBI primer set. TCRdb used MiXCR to reprocess the multiplex PCR reads, holding one entry per CDR3 protein. The data hold approximately 200,000 distinct CDR3 sequences, with 15% to 20% observed a single time. Only a few counts were recorded for this clonotype.

This chain connects TRBV14 to TRBJ2-1; TRBD1 might be the D (5 bases). This clonotype originated in a man aged 35 to 55 with Graves' hyperthyroidism. The sequencing input was blood. The CDR3, as DNA: TGTGCCAGCAGCCCTCGTCGACAGTACAATGAGCAGTTCTTC. Encoded protein: CASSPRRQYNEQFF.